These T cell receptor beta chains were read from a single sample in a study of T cells in Graves' hyperthyroidism and ophthalmopathy. In TCRdb, the multiplex PCR reads were re-called with MiXCR into one record per CDR3 protein. The table has hundreds of thousands of distinct CDR3 sequences, roughly 14% seen once; the top ten hold roughly 5.7%. Source material: blood. These receptors were obtained from a woman between 25 and 40 years old with Graves' hyperthyroidism that later progressed to Graves' ophthalmopathy. CDR3s leave out the opening cysteine and the closing phenylalanine or tryptophan.

J gene | V gene | CDR3 protein
TRBJ2-7 | TRBV3-2 | ASSLRKVGGSYEQY
TRBJ2-3 | TRBV11-2 | ASNSAGVFGTDTQY
TRBJ2-2 | TRBV24-1 | ATSDLQNTGELF
TRBJ2-1 | TRBV4-3 | ASSLSPAGRENEQF
TRBJ2-2 | TRBV11-3 | ASSRGTSGHTGELF
TRBJ2-7 | TRBV13 | ASSLKAATHEQY
TRBJ2-1 | TRBV5-5 | ASSFWDRDHNEQF
TRBJ2-3 | TRBV27 | ASSLFPLDTQY
TRBJ2-7 | TRBV30 | AWSTGGSSYEQY
TRBJ1-1 | TRBV2 | ASRWTGIDTEAF
TRBJ1-1 | TRBV18 | ASSPAKGTNTEAF
TRBJ2-7 | TRBV6-1 | ASSESGNEQY
TRBJ2-7 | TRBV2 | ASSGLAPKEQY
TRBJ2-1 | TRBV11-2 | ASSLRDKYNEQF
TRBJ2-1 | TRBV20-1 | SARLAGPRSEQF
TRBJ2-7 | TRBV13 | ASSAGTGRAFEQY
TRBJ1-3 | TRBV4-1 | ASLGAPGNTIY
TRBJ2-7 | TRBV18 | ASSPPAGAGGSYEQY
NA | TRBV6-2/TRBV6-3 | ASRSSPYEQF
TRBJ1-1 | TRBV27 | ASSLYTGTANTEAF